A single sample is the source of the 28 T cell receptor beta chains below, sequenced in a study of blood T cell repertoires in COVID-19. The table came from immunoSEQ multiplex PCR; TCRdb's copy has only in-frame clones and leaves some out. The sample consists of just over 65,000 clones, 86% of them appearing once. Sequencing was performed on peripheral blood. The receptors shown here come from a man aged 30 to 45 with acute or convalescent COVID-19.

On this clone itself: The junction departs from the called germline gene at one end, perhaps through a read error. The chain joins TRBV6-2 or TRBV6-3 to TRBJ2-1, with 9 bases fitting TRBD1. Germline values: CDR1 MNHEY, CDR2 SVGEGT. The CDR3 totals 16 residues. The CDR3 is CASSYRTGVSFNEQFF. Here the CDR3 DNA reads TGTGCCAGCAGTTATCGGACAGGGGTATCCTTCAATGAGCAGTTCTTC.

The rearrangement uses TRBV19 and TRBJ2-2; 8 bases map to TRBD1. Germline lookup yields CDR1 LNHDA and CDR2 SQIVND (reference sequence). The ends lost 6 bases at V and 4 bases at J; junction bases unmatched: 1. CDR3 length equals 13 residues. The CDR3 nucleotides read TGTGCCAGTAGCGACAGGGGCACCGGGGAGCTGTTTTTT. It encodes CASSDRGTGELFF.

V gene TRBV5-6 combines with J gene TRBJ2-2, with D possibly being TRBD2 (5 bases). Germline V gene sequence: CDR1 SGHDT, CDR2 YYEEEE. The V and J ends lost 5 bases and 0 bases respectively, with 11 bases between them. CDR3 size: 15 residues. CDR3 in amino acids: CASRRGFANTGELFF. The CDR3 coding sequence is TGTGCCAGCAGACGGGGTTTCGCGAACACCGGGGAGCTGTTTTTT.

V is TRBV28 and J is TRBJ2-3, with 10 bases matching TRBD2. Trimming removed 2 bases from V and 0 bases from J; junction bases left unmatched: 2. The CDR3 contains 16 residues. Per the germline V gene, CDR1 is MDHEN and CDR2 is SYDVKM. CDR3 sequence reads: CASSLAGLASTDTQYF. The CDR3, as DNA: TGTGCCAGCAGTTTAGCGGGACTAGCGAGCACAGATACGCAGTATTTT.

The chain is built from TRBV7-9 and TRBJ2-7; D might be TRBD1 (5 bases). The CDR3 extends over 14 amino acids. Trimming stripped 5 bases from V and 3 bases from J, with 14 bases between. Germline lookup yields CDR1 SEHNR and CDR2 FQNEAQ (reference sequence). The CDR3 loop reads CASSLSQGNYEQYF. The CDR3 DNA is TGTGCCAGCAGCCTCAGCCAGGGCAACTACGAGCAGTACTTC.

In this sample, this clone turned up a few times. This rearrangement joins TRBV25-1 to TRBJ1-1; D unresolved. This CDR3 comprises 11 residues. CDR1 and CDR2 (germline): MGHDK, SYGVNS. V lost 10 bases and J lost 4, with 10 bases in between. The CDR3 DNA reads as TGTGCCACACGGTCGGGCACTGAAGCTTTCTTT. Translating gives CATRSGTEAFF.

The gene calls are TRBV27 and TRBJ1-6; D remains unclear. In germline, CDR1 is MNHEY, CDR2 SMNVEV (reference sequence). V was trimmed by 0 bases and J by 10 bases, leaving 10 bases between them. The CDR3 totals 14 residues. This CDR3 reads CASSLSRGNSPLHF. In DNA, the CDR3 is TGTGCCAGCAGTTTATCGCGGGGAAACTCACCCCTCCACTTT.

This chain uses TRBV5-1 with TRBJ1-2; weak D call: TRBD1 (5 bases). The CDR3 sequence is 15 residues long. Germline lookup yields CDR1 SGHRS and CDR2 YFSETQ. Trimming cost V 0 bases and J 3 bases, with 12 bases left between them. CDR3 amino acids: CASSLAWGEDYGYTF. CDR3 bases: TGCGCCAGCAGCTTGGCGTGGGGGGAGGACTATGGCTACACCTTC.

The chain couples TRBV6-2 or TRBV6-3 to TRBJ2-2, with a tentative D call TRBD2 (5 bases). Germline loops: CDR1 MNHEY, CDR2 SVGEGT. V shed 0 bases and J shed 4 bases, with 12 bases lying between them. The CDR3 extends over 16 amino acids. The CDR3 loop reads CASSYSVGEVTGELFF. CDR3 sequence (DNA): TGTGCCAGCAGTTACTCGGTGGGAGAGGTCACCGGGGAGCTGTTTTTT.

The CDR3 DNA is TGCAGTGCGAGTCTAGGGGCTAGCGAGCAGTACTTC. Its protein is CSASLGASEQYF. The rearrangement uses TRBV20-1 and TRBJ2-7; D is perhaps TRBD1 (5 bases). The CDR3 loop spans 12 amino acids. Germline assignment: CDR1 DFQATT and CDR2 SNEGSKA (reference sequence). V was clipped by 6 bases and J by 6 bases, with 15 bases between them.

V usage is TRBV10-3 and J usage is TRBJ1-4; D perhaps matches TRBD1 (6 bases). With 6 bases removed from V and 14 bases from J, the gap between germline ends came to 19 bases. This CDR3 has 13 amino acids. CDR1 is ENHRY, CDR2 SYGVKD, per germline. The CDR3: CAIRGVSGQHLFF. The CDR3 nucleotides are TGTGCCATCAGGGGCGTTTCTGGACAGCATCTGTTTTTT.

This clone was observed a handful of times. The CDR3 DNA follows: TGTGCCAGCCGAAGCTTGAGAGAGAACACCGGGGAGCTGTTTTTT. It encodes CASRSLRENTGELFF. The chain recombines TRBV19 with TRBJ2-2; D remains ambiguous. Germline CDR1 and CDR2: LNHDA and SQIVND (reference sequence). The CDR3 has 15 amino acids. V was cut by 9 bases and J by 1 base, with 15 bases left in between.

The chain joins TRBV28 to TRBJ2-4, with a possible D match to TRBD2 (5 bases). The length of the CDR3 is 15 residues. The V end was cut by 1 base, the J end by 3 bases, with 10 bases between. Per germline, CDR1 MDHEN and CDR2 SYDVKM. The CDR3 DNA reads TGTGCCAGCAGTTTATCGCGGGTTTTCAAAAACATTCAGTACTTC. It yields the protein CASSLSRVFKNIQYF.

This chain connects TRBV10-3 to TRBJ2-7; perhaps TRBD1 as D (6 bases). The length of the CDR3 is 16 residues. Germline V gene sequence: CDR1 ENHRY, CDR2 SYGVKD. Trimming stripped 2 bases from V and 3 bases from J, with 17 bases between. In nucleotides, the CDR3 is TGTGCCATCAGTGAGCGCCCGGGACAATCTTACTACGAGCAGTACTTC. Protein sequence: CAISERPGQSYYEQYF.

V usage is TRBV10-3 and J usage is TRBJ2-7, with 10 bases lining up with TRBD2. Germline CDR1 reads ENHRY; CDR2 reads SYGVKD. The length of the CDR3 is 14 residues. V was pared by 2 bases and J by 4 bases, with 2 bases of the junction left unmatched. CDR3 nucleotides: TGTGCCATCAGTGAGACTAGCGGGGATTACGAGCAGTACTTC. Translating gives CAISETSGDYEQYF.

This chain's CDR3 is CASKGAGRNEQFF. The CDR3 coding sequence is TGTGCCAGCAAAGGAGCGGGACGTAATGAGCAGTTCTTC. The chain uses TRBV6-5 and TRBJ2-1; 7 nucleotides line up with TRBD2. The junction had 7 bases not matched to a gene; V was cut back by 7 bases and J by 7 bases. Germline CDR1 is MNHEY and CDR2 is SVGAGI. The CDR3 loop spans 13 amino acids.

J is TRBJ2-1 and V is TRBV7-3, with 8 bases identical to TRBD2. Germline assignment: CDR1 SGHTA and CDR2 FQGTGA. This CDR3 has 18 residues. The junction had 15 bases not matched to a gene; V was cut back by 1 base and J by 7 bases. CDR3 region: CASSLSGGPQRMINEQFF. The CDR3 region has the DNA TGTGCCAGCAGCTTAAGCGGGGGGCCACAGAGGATGATAAATGAGCAGTTCTTC. Drawing the rest from reference TRBV7-3 and TRBJ2-1, the complete variable domain is GAGVSQTPSNKVTEKGKYVELRCDPISGHTALYWYRQSLGQGPEFLIYFQGTGAADDSGLPNDRFFAVRPEGSVSTLKIQRTERGDSAVYLCASSLSGGPQRMINEQFFGPGTRLTVL.

The chain couples TRBV4-2 to TRBJ2-7; a possible D gene is TRBD2 (6 bases). Germline V gives CDR1 LGHNA, CDR2 YNFKEQ. The length of the CDR3 is 15 residues. V was clipped by 2 bases and J by 4 bases, with 15 bases between them. The CDR3 region has the DNA TGTGCCAGCAGCCAACTAGGGACTGCGGGATACGAGCAGTACTTC. It is translated as CASSQLGTAGYEQYF.

V and J are TRBV5-1 and TRBJ2-3; D not resolved. Trimming removed 6 bases from V and 1 base from J, with 12 bases in between. The CDR3 sequence is 14 residues long. CDR1 and CDR2 (germline): SGHRS, YFSETQ. Written as DNA, the CDR3 is TGCGCCAGCACCGCCGGGTACGGCACAGATACGCAGTATTTT. This sequence encodes CASTAGYGTDTQYF.

The chain uses TRBV19 and TRBJ1-6; TRBD1 aligns across 7 bases. With 4 bases clipped from V and 9 bases from J, the junction kept 6 bases outside the gene matches. This CDR3 comprises 14 residues. Germline CDR1 LNHDA, CDR2 SQIVND (reference sequence). The CDR3 spells CASSSGQGVSPLHF. CDR3 sequence (DNA): TGTGCCAGTAGTAGTGGGCAGGGGGTTTCACCCCTCCACTTT.

The chain combines TRBV18 with TRBJ2-3; TRBD2 matches 10 bases. Germline V CDR1 and CDR2: KGHSH, LQKENI. V shed 7 bases and J 2 bases; nucleotides not matched to a gene: 3. This CDR3 has 14 residues. CDR3 bases: TGTGCCAGCTTAGGACTAGCGGCCACAGATACGCAGTATTTT. It codes for CASLGLAATDTQYF.

This sequence joins TRBV11-2 and TRBJ1-2; 12 bases match TRBD1. V was clipped by 5 bases and J by 6 bases; unmatched bases: 10. There are 16 residues in the CDR3. Looked up from germline, CDR1 is SGHAT and CDR2 is FQNNGV. CDR3 amino acids: CASSGTGGARANGYTF. The CDR3 DNA sequence: TGTGCCAGCAGCGGGACAGGGGGCGCTAGGGCGAATGGCTACACCTTC.

The chain recombines TRBV28 with TRBJ2-2; 14 bases align to TRBD2. CDR1 is MDHEN, CDR2 SYDVKM, per germline. CDR3 length: 22 amino acids. Trimming cost V 7 bases and J 3 bases; bases outside gene matches: 22. CDR3: CASTGWAGLGLAGVNHTGELFF. CDR3 in DNA: TGTGCCAGCACTGGCTGGGCCGGGTTGGGACTAGCGGGAGTGAATCACACCGGGGAGCTGTTTTTT.

The chain combines TRBV7-2 with TRBJ1-2; 9 nucleotides agree with TRBD1. J was trimmed by 7 bases and V by 5 bases; bases with no gene match: 8. The CDR3 sequence is 14 residues long. Germline V CDR1 and CDR2: SGHTA, FQGNSA. In nucleotides, the CDR3 is TGTGCCAGCAGCCCCGGGACAGGGCGGGGTGGCTACACCTTC. This gives the protein CASSPGTGRGGYTF.

The V and J genes are TRBV6-5 and TRBJ1-1, with D possibly matching TRBD1 (6 bases). V lost 1 base, J lost 3 bases, and 6 bases lay in between. This CDR3 is built from 13 residues. Per the germline V gene, CDR1 is MNHEY and CDR2 is SVGAGI. This CDR3 reads CASSYWTDTEAFF. As DNA, the CDR3 is TGTGCCAGCAGTTACTGGACAGACACTGAAGCTTTCTTT.

Here the CDR3 DNA reads TGTGCCAGCAGCGTAGAAGGGAGAGGCTACACCTTC. As protein: CASSVEGRGYTF. The rearrangement joins TRBV9 to TRBJ1-2, with D unresolved. The V end was cut by 0 bases, the J end by 8 bases, with 8 bases between. This CDR3 region has 12 residues. Germline-derived CDR1 and CDR2 are SGDLS and YYNGEE.

The genes are TRBV21-1 and TRBJ1-1. TRBV21-1 is a pseudogene. The CDR3 has 20 residues. The CDR3, as DNA: TGTGCCAGCCAAACTTACACTCAAACCAAAACGGGGAGAGAGAACACTGAAGCTTTCTTT. Amino acid sequence: CASQTYTQTKTGRENTEAFF.

V usage is TRBV4-3 and J usage is TRBJ2-7; 9 nucleotides agree with TRBD1. Trimming at V came to 3 bases and at J to 4 bases, leaving 16 bases not matched to a gene. This CDR3 has 18 amino acids. CDR1 and CDR2 (germline): LGHNA, YSLEER. The CDR3 here is CASSHEIERWDRVYEQYF. CDR3 in DNA: TGCGCCAGCAGCCATGAGATAGAAAGATGGGACAGGGTTTACGAGCAGTACTTC.